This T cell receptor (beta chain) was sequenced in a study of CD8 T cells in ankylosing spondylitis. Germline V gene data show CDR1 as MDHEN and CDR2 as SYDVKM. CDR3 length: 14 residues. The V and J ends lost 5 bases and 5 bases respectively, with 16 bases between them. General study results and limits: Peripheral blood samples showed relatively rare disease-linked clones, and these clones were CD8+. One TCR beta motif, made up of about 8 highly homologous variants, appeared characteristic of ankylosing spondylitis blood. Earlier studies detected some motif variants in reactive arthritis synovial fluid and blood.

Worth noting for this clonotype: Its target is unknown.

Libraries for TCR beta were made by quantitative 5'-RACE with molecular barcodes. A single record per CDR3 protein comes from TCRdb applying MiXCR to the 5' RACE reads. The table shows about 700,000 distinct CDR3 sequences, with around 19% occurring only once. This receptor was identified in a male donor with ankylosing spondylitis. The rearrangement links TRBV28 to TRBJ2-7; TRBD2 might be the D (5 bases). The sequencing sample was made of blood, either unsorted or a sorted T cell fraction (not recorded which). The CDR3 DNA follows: TGTGCCAGCAGTCCCCACCCCGGGAAGAACGAGCAGTACTTC. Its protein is CASSPHPGKNEQYF.